Listed below are T cell receptor beta chains from one sample, sequenced in a study of blood T cell repertoires in COVID-19. Profiling relied on immunoSEQ multiplex PCR, and the TCRdb table lists in-frame clones only, not all of them. Of fewer than 150,000 clones in the sample, roughly 85% are singletons; the top ten hold about 3.2%. Sequencing used peripheral blood. The source is a middle-aged man with acute or convalescent COVID-19. Each CDR3 is given with its conserved first and last residue. The D gene is left open where the match is weak. Part of the rows lack a size; the others show once, few, many or a class for expanded clones.

>TRBD1|TRBV18|-|TRBJ2-1
TGTGCCAGCTTTCCCGGGACAGGGGGCTCCAATGAGCAGTTCTTC
CASFPGTGGSNEQFF
>TRBD1|TRBV16|-|TRBJ2-1
TGTGCCAGCAGTCTCGGACAGGGAACATACAATGAGCAGTTCTTC
CASSLGQGTYNEQFF
>TRBD2|TRBV6-5|-|TRBJ2-7
TGTGCCACACTAGCGGACTTCCTAAACTACGAGCAGTACTTC
CATLADFLNYEQYF
>-|TRBV19|-|TRBJ2-4
TGTGCCAGTAGACACAAAGGGGGATTAGCCAAAAACATTCAGTACTTC
CASRHKGGLAKNIQYF
>TRBD2|TRBV5-6|-|TRBJ2-2
TGTGCCAGCACCCCTTTCGGGACTAGCGGGGTTTCCGGGGAGCTGTTTTTT
CASTPFGTSGVSGELFF
>-|TRBV5-1|-|TRBJ1-5
TGCGCCAGCAGCCCAGCGGGGCTTGGGCAGCCCCAGCATTTT
CASSPAGLGQPQHF
>-|TRBV6-5|-|TRBJ1-2
TGTGCCAGCAGTAAGACAGGTTCCGTTGGCTACACCTTC
CASSKTGSVGYTF
>TRBD2|TRBV11-3|-|TRBJ2-1
TGTGCCAGCAGCTTTCGGCTAGCGGGGAGCTACAATGAGCAGTTCTTC
CASSFRLAGSYNEQFF
>-|TRBV6-2/TRBV6-3|-|TRBJ1-5
TGTGCCAGCAGTTACTGGGGGGGTCAGCCCCAGCATTTT
CASSYWGGQPQHF
>-|TRBV7-9|-|TRBJ2-1
TGTGCCACCCGACCAGGGGTGCCTGAAGAGGGGCAGTTCTTC
CATRPGVPEEGQFF
>TRBD1|TRBV19|-|TRBJ1-5
TGTGCCAGTAGTAGTATGACAGGGGGATCGCCCGGAAATCAGCCCCAGCATTTT
CASSSMTGGSPGNQPQHF
>TRBD1|TRBV7-8|-|TRBJ2-7
TGTGCCAGCAGCTTAGTTCTGGGACAGTACAACGAGCAGTACTTC
CASSLVLGQYNEQYF
>TRBD1|TRBV12-3/TRBV12-4|-|TRBJ1-4
TGTGCCAGCAGCCAGGGGGCTATTGAAAAACTGTTTTTT
CASSQGAIEKLFF
>-|TRBV28|-|TRBJ2-1
TGTGCCAGCAGTTTCCGAACTATGAGCTCGGTTTACAATGAGCAGTTCTTC
CASSFRTMSSVYNEQFF
>TRBD2|TRBV9|once|TRBJ2-2
TGTGCCAGCAGCGGTTATAGGGGACTAGCGGGAAGAACCGGGGAGCTGTTTTTT
CASSGYRGLAGRTGELFF
>-|TRBV3-1/TRBV3-2|-|TRBJ1-4
TGTGCCAGCAGCCAAGAGCCCCGGAGCGGAGGCGGCGGAAAACTGTTTTTT
CASSQEPRSGGGGKLFF
>-|TRBV5-1|-|TRBJ1-6
TGCGCCAGCAGCGGGGGGCTCGGGGGGAATTCACCCCTCCACTTT
CASSGGLGGNSPLHF
>TRBD2|TRBV4-1|-|TRBJ2-1
TGCGCCAGCAGCCAAGATCCGGCGGGGGTCCCCTACAATGAGCAGTTCTTC
CASSQDPAGVPYNEQFF
>-|TRBV6-4|-|TRBJ2-2
TGTGCCAGCAGTTGGACAGCCAACACCGGGGAGCTGTTTTTT
CASSWTANTGELFF
>-|TRBV7-9|few|TRBJ2-7
TGTGCCAGCAGCTACCGGGACACCCGTAACTACGAGCAGTACTTC
CASSYRDTRNYEQYF
>-|TRBV5-1|-|TRBJ2-3
TGCGCCAGCAGCTTGGCGGGGGATACGCAGTATTTT
CASSLAGDTQYF
>-|TRBV4-1|-|TRBJ1-1
TGCGCCAGCAGCCAAGATCGCGGGACGCTAAGGTCTAACACTGAAGCTTTCTTT
CASSQDRGTLRSNTEAFF
>TRBD1|TRBV30|-|TRBJ1-1
TGTGCCTGGAGTCCTACAGGGGACACTGAAGCTTTCTTT
CAWSPTGDTEAFF
>-|TRBV18|-|TRBJ2-3
TGTGCCAGCTCACCCCAGGGCTCGACAGATACGCAGTATTTT
CASSPQGSTDTQYF
>TRBD1|TRBV7-9|few|TRBJ2-5
TGTGCCGGGGGACAGCAAGAGACCCAGTACTTC
CAGGQQETQYF
>-|TRBV30|-|TRBJ1-4
TGTGCCTCTCAGGGCGGAGTACACGAAAAACTGTTTTTT
CASQGGVHEKLFF
>-|TRBV5-1|once|TRBJ2-3
TGCGCCAGCAGCTTGATAGGGGATAGCACAGATACGCAGTATTTT
CASSLIGDSTDTQYF
>TRBD1|TRBV19|-|TRBJ1-5
TGTGCCAGTAGTATAGTGGGACAGGGTGAGTACAATCAGCCCCAGCATTTT
CASSIVGQGEYNQPQHF
>-|TRBV7-8|-|TRBJ2-7
TGTGCCAGCAGCTTAGAACCGGGTGGTTACGAGCAGTACTTC
CASSLEPGGYEQYF
>TRBD1|TRBV20-1|-|TRBJ1-6
TGCAGTGCTAGTAGCCGACAGGGGGCAGTAGCGGAACCCCTCCACTTT
CSASSRQGAVAEPLHF
>-|TRBV6-4|few|TRBJ2-3
TGTGCCAGCAGTGAAACGGACAGTCGGGCAGATACGCAGTATTTT
CASSETDSRADTQYF
>-|TRBV3-1/TRBV3-2|-|TRBJ1-2
TGTGCCAGCAGCCACTATCTGGGCTACACCTTC
CASSHYLGYTF
>TRBD2|TRBV6-1|-|TRBJ2-1
TGTGCCAGCAGTGAAGCGGGGGAAGCGGGAGGGCCATGGGATGAGCAGTTCTTC
CASSEAGEAGGPWDEQFF
>-|TRBV3-1/TRBV3-2|-|TRBJ2-7
TGTGCCAGCAGCCAAAAACCGATCAGCGGGCCCACCTACGAGCAGTACTTC
CASSQKPISGPTYEQYF
>TRBD2|TRBV4-1|-|TRBJ2-1
TGCGCCAGCAGCCAAGAAGCGGGAGAGTCGGTTGAGCAGTTCTTC
CASSQEAGESVEQFF
>-|TRBV30|-|TRBJ1-2
TGTGCCTGGACCCACAGGATTATGGGAGAGTTTAGCGGCTTATATGGCTACACCTTC
CAWTHRIMGEFSGLYGYTF
>TRBD1|TRBV18|-|TRBJ1-1
TGTGCCAGCTCACAGGACAGGGTCGAAACTGAAGCTTTCTTT
CASSQDRVETEAFF
>-|TRBV30|-|TRBJ1-6
TGTGCCTGGAGTGAGTGGAGCGCCTATAATTCACCCCTCCACTTT
CAWSEWSAYNSPLHF
>TRBD2|TRBV4-2|-|TRBJ2-1
TGTGCCAGCAGCCAACCCGGGACTAGCGGGGGTAATGAGCAGTTCTTC
CASSQPGTSGGNEQFF
>TRBD1|TRBV2|once|TRBJ1-4
TGTGCCAGCAGTGTGTGGGACAGGGTGTCTGAAAAACTGTTTTTT
CASSVWDRVSEKLFF
>TRBD1|TRBV10-3|-|TRBJ2-2
TGTGCCATCAGTGAGTCGGTGGCAGGGGGCTCCGGGGAGCTGTTTTTT
CAISESVAGGSGELFF
>TRBD1|TRBV9|-|TRBJ2-2
TGTGCCAGCAGCCAGATAGAGGGGGCCGGCGGGGAGCTGTTTTTT
CASSQIEGAGGELFF
>-|TRBV5-5|-|TRBJ2-1
TGTGCCAGCAGCTTGGCCCTCAATGAGCAGTTCTTC
CASSLALNEQFF
>TRBD2|TRBV19|few|TRBJ2-7
TGTGCCAGTAGTATAGTGGAGACTAGCAGGGAGCAGTACTTC
CASSIVETSREQYF
>-|TRBV19|-|TRBJ2-7
TGTGCCAGTAGTATAGGAATGGGCAGGGCTTACGAGCAGTACTTC
CASSIGMGRAYEQYF
>-|TRBV30|-|TRBJ2-7
TGTGCCTGGACCGCCAGCTCCTACGAGCAGTACTTC
CAWTASSYEQYF
>TRBD2|TRBV30|-|TRBJ2-3
TGTGCCTGGAGTGTAGCTAGCGGGATTACAGATACGCAGTATTTT
CAWSVASGITDTQYF
>TRBD2|TRBV5-6|-|TRBJ2-2
TGTGCCAGCAACGTCCTCGGACTAGCGGGAGCCGGGGAGCTGTTTTTT
CASNVLGLAGAGELFF